This T cell receptor beta chain originates from a study of T cell responses to AZD1222 COVID-19 vaccine (dated by TCRdb to the early 2020s). Context from the whole study: A total of about 240 trial participants underwent TCR sequencing, of whom 207 received two doses of AZD1222 and about 26 received two doses of the MenACWY control vaccine. Trial participants were enrolled into age subgroups of 18-55, 56-69 and 70-plus years, which contained around 150, 29 and 61 TCR-sequenced participants, respectively. Paper-wide results and their limitations: Because no day 14 peak-response samples were available, repertoires were characterized only after the peak T cell response. Most participants were white British and females outnumbered males, and the authors suggested that clonal diversity may have been underestimated. Reportedly, close to half of the unique spike-specific TCRs recognized epitopes lying outside the regions that are mutated in the B.1.351 and B.1.1.7 variants. Spike-specific TCR breadth and depth rose significantly after two AZD1222 doses compared with day 0 and with MenACWY recipients. The whole spike protein was spanned by vaccine-associated CD4 TCRs, and dominant responses were seen in regions 160-218 and 743-854. Conclusions about previously exposed vaccinees were limited because only six AZD1222 recipients were SARS-CoV-2 seropositive at baseline. The 56-69-year group was small, and its depth increase did not reach significance, likely because of low power.

The CDR3 regions of human TCRbeta chains were analyzed by immunosequencing. On the study's bioinformatics: Repertoire TCRs were checked for matches against a reference library of SARS-CoV-2-specific TCRs that had been generated using the MIRA antigen-specificity platform. Breadth meant the fraction of unique TCRs that were SARS-CoV-2-associated, whereas depth meant the fraction of total T cells that were SARS-CoV-2-associated. Using the MIRA data, each spike-specific TCR was assigned both to the spike region to which the TCR was reactive and to a CD4 or CD8 class. Log10-transformed breadth and depth values were compared by one-way ANOVA with Sidak's multiple comparisons tests. TCRdb took this table from immuneACCESS and kept in-frame rearrangements with V and J called. Such tables lack part of the clones; where checked against another copy, unresolved V genes explain under half of the gap, and the rest is unexplained. V, J and clone size are taken as reported in that table, and D and trimming were inferred from the DNA itself. This sample gives under 140,000 clones in total; 85% to 90% of them show up just once. The leading ten clones occupy about 15% of the sample.

This sample's time point label indicates: about 28 days (+/-7) after the second vaccine dose. Because spike-specific TCR depth and breadth did not differ between the two schedules, AZD1222 recipients who got a second dose at roughly 4 weeks were pooled with those who got a second dose at roughly 12 weeks. The vaccinee samples were drawn from two UK trials, COV001 and COV002, one of which was a single-blind randomized controlled phase 2/3 trial testing AZD1222 (ChAdOx1 nCoV-19) in healthy adults. For TCRbeta chain sequencing, PBMC samples from trial participants were taken at day 0 and at day 28 after the second dose. The germline V gene (reference sequence) sets CDR1 to SGHNT and CDR2 to YYREEE. There are 14 amino acids in the CDR3, from cysteine to phenylalanine inclusive. Only the CDR3 region is kept as DNA, spanning 42 bases read in frame from base 1. A distance of 6 bases separates the germline ends of V and J, which lose 0 bases and 0 bases respectively.

Worth noting for this clone: It has no known antigen specificity. No clone much larger than this one lies a single base away; base qualities are absent.

The chain is made from TRBV5-4 and TRBJ1-1, with no confident D gene call. This clonotype was sampled from an adult who received the AZD1222 COVID-19 vaccine. Sample: peripheral blood, taken 28 days after the second AZD1222 dose. CDR3 sequence: CASSLGPVNTEAFF. Here is the DNA: TGTGCCAGCAGCTTGGGACCGGTGAACACTGAAGCTTTCTTT.